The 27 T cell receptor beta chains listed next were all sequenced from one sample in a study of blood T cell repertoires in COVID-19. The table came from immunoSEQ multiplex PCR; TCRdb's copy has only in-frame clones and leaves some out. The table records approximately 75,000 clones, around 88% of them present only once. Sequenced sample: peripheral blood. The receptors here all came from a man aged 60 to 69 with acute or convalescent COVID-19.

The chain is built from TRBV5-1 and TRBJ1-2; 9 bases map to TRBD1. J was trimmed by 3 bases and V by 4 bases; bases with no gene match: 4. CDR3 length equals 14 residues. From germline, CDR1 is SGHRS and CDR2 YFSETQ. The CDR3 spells CASSPWTGDYGYTF. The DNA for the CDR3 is TGCGCCAGCAGCCCCTGGACAGGGGACTATGGCTACACCTTC.

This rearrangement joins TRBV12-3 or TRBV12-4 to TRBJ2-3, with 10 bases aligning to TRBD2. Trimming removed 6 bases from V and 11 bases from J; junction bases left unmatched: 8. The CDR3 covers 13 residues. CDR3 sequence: CASSSGLAEQQYF. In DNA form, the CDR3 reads TGTGCCAGCAGCTCCGGACTAGCGGAACAGCAGTATTTT.

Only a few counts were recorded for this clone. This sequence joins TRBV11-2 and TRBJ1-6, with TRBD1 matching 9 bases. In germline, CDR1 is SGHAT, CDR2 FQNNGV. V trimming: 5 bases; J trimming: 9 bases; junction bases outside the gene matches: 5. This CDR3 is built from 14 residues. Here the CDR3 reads CASSQQGAGSPLHF. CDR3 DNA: TGTGCCAGCAGCCAACAGGGGGCTGGTTCACCCCTCCACTTT.

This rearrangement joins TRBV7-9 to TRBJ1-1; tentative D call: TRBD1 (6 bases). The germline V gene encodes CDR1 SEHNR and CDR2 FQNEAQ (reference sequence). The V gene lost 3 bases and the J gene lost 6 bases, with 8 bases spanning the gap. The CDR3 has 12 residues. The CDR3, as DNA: TGTGCCAGCAGCTTCAAGGGGGCTGAAGCTTTCTTT. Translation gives CASSFKGAEAFF. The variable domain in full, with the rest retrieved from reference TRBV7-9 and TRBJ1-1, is DTGVSQNPRHKITKRGQNVTFRCDPISEHNRLYWYRQTLGQGPEFLTYFQNEAQLEKSRLLSDRFSAERPKGSFSTLEIQRTEQGDSAMYLCASSFKGAEAFFGQGTRLTVV.

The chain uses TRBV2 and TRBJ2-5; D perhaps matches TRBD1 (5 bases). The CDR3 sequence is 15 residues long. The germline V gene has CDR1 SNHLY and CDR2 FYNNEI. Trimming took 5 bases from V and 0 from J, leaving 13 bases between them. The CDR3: CASSMDNLYQETQYF. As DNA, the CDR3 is TGTGCCAGCAGTATGGACAACCTGTACCAAGAGACCCAGTACTTC.

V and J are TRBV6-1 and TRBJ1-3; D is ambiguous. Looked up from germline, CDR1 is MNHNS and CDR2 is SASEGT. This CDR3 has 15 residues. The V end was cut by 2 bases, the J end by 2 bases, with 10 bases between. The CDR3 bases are TGTGCCAGCAGTGAAACCACGAGCCCTGGAAACACCATATATTTT. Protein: CASSETTSPGNTIYF.

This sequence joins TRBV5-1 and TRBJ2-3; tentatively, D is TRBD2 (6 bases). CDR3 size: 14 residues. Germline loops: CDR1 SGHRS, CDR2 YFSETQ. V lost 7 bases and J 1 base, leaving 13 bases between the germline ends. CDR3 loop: CASGETGGTDTQYF. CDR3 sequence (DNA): TGCGCCAGCGGGGAGACGGGAGGCACAGATACGCAGTATTTT.

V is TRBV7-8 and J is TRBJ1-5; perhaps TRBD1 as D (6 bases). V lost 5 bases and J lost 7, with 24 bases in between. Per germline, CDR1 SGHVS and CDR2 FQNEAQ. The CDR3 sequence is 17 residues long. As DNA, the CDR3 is TGTGCCAGCAGCGCCACCTCTTGGACAGCCTCGCAGCAGCCCCAGCATTTT. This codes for CASSATSWTASQQPQHF.

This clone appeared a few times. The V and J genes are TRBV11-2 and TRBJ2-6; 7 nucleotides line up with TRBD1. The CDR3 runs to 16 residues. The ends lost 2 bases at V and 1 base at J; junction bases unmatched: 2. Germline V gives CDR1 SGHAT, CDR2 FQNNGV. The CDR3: CASSLIQGSGANVLTF. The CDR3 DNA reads TGTGCCAGCAGCTTAATACAGGGGTCTGGGGCCAACGTCCTGACTTTC.

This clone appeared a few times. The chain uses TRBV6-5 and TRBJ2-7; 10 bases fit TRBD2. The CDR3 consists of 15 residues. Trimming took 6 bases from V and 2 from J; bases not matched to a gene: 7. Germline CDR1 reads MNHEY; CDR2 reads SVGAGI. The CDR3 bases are TGTGCCAGCAGGGCCGGGACTAGCGCCGCCTACGAGCAGTACTTC. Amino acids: CASRAGTSAAYEQYF.

The CDR3: CASSVATDTGELFF. Written as DNA, the CDR3 is TGTGCCAGCAGCGTAGCTACGGACACCGGGGAGCTGTTTTTT. The V call is TRBV9, the J call TRBJ2-2; D not certain. Between the trimmed V and J ends, which lost 0 bases and 3 bases, there was a span of 6 bases. The CDR3 is 14 amino acids. Germline lookup yields CDR1 SGDLS and CDR2 YYNGEE.

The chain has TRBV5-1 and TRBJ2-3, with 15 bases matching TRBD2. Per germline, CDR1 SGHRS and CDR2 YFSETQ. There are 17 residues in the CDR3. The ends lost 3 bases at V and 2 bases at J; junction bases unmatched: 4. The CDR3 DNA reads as TGCGCCAGCAGCTCCCGGACTAGCGGGAGGGCCACAGATACGCAGTATTTT. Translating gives CASSSRTSGRATDTQYF.

CDR3 nucleotides: TGTGCCAGCAGTCCTCCTGGAGGGTTCTATGGCTACACCTTC. Its protein is CASSPPGGFYGYTF. This chain uses TRBV27 with TRBJ1-2; D remains ambiguous. V was clipped by 5 bases and J by 4 bases, with 14 bases between them. Germline-derived CDR1 and CDR2 are MNHEY and SMNVEV (reference sequence). The CDR3 is 14 amino acids.

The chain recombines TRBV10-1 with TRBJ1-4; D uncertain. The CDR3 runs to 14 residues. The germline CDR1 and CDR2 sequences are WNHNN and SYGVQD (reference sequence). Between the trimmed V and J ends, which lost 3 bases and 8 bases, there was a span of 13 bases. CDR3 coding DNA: TGCGCCAGCAGTGAATCCGGGAACTTAGAAAAACTGTTTTTT. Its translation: CASSESGNLEKLFF.

The CDR3 spells CATSKGGMQREEQFF. The CDR3 region has the DNA TGTGCCACCAGCAAGGGAGGTATGCAGCGGGAGGAGCAGTTCTTC. The chain combines TRBV15 with TRBJ2-1; 8 bases match TRBD2. In germline, CDR1 is LNHNV, CDR2 YYDKDF (reference sequence). This CDR3 is built from 15 residues. J lost 10 bases, V lost 4 bases, and 12 bases had no gene match.

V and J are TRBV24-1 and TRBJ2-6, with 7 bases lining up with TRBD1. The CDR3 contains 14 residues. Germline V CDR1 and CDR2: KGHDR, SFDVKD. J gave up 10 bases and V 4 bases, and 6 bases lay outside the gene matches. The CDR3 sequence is CATSDPGQVNVLTF. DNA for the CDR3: TGTGCCACCAGTGACCCCGGACAGGTTAACGTCCTGACTTTC.

The CDR3 here is CATRQGLEDSPLHF. The CDR3 DNA follows: TGTGCCACCCGACAGGGTCTTGAGGATTCACCCCTCCACTTT. V and J are TRBV12-1 and TRBJ1-6; the table's D call, TRBD1, was not checked against the DNA. TRBV12-1 is a known pseudogene. The CDR3 has 14 residues.

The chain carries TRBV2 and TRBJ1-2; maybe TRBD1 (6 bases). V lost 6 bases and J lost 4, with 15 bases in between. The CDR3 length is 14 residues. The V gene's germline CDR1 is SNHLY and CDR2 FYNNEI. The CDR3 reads CASRGGGRGYGYTF. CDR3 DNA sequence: TGTGCCAGCAGGGGAGGGGGGCGCGGCTATGGCTACACCTTC.

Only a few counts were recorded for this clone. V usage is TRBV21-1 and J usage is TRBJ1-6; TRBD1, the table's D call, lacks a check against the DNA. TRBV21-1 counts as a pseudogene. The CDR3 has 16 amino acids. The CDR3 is CASSKGCSSYNSPLHF. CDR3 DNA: TGTGCCAGCAGCAAAGGGTGCAGCTCCTATAATTCACCCCTCCACTTT.

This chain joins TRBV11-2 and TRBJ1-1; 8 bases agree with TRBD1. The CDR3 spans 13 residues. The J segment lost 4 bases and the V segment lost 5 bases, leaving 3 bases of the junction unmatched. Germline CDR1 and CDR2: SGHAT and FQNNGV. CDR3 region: CASSRQGSTEAFF. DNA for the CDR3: TGTGCCAGCAGCAGACAGGGGTCCACTGAAGCTTTCTTT.

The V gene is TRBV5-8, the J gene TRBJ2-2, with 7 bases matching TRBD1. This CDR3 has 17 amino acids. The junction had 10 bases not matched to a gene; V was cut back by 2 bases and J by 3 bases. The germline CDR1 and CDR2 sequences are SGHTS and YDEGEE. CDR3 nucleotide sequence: TGTGCCAGCAGCTTTCGGCAGGGGGAAGGCTACACCGGGGAGCTGTTTTTT. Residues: CASSFRQGEGYTGELFF.

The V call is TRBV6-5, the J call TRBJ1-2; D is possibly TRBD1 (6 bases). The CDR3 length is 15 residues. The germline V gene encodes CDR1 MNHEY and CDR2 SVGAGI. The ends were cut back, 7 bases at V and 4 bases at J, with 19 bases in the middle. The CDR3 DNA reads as TGTGCCAGCAAGCCCCAAAGGGGACAAGGCTATGGCTACACCTTC. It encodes CASKPQRGQGYGYTF.

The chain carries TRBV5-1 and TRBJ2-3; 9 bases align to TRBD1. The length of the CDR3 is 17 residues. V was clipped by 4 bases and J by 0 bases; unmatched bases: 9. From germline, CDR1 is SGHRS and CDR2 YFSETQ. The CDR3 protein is CASSNQRDRVSTDTQYF. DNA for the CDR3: TGCGCCAGCAGCAACCAGCGGGACAGGGTTAGCACAGATACGCAGTATTTT. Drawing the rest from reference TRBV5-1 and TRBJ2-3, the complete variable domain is KAGVTQTPRYLIKTRGQQVTLSCSPISGHRSVSWYQQTPGQGLQFLFEYFSETQRNKGNFPGRFSGRQFSNSRSEMNVSTLELGDSALYLCASSNQRDRVSTDTQYFGPGTRLTVL.

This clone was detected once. CDR3 sequence reads: CASRRGGATGGYTF. Here the CDR3 DNA reads TGTGCCAGCAGAAGGGGAGGGGCCACGGGTGGCTACACCTTC. The chain recombines TRBV27 with TRBJ1-2, with D perhaps TRBD1 (5 bases). This CDR3 spans 14 amino acids. CDR1 MNHEY and CDR2 SMNVEV come from the germline V gene (reference sequence). V gave up 6 bases and J gave up 7 bases, with 18 bases separating them.

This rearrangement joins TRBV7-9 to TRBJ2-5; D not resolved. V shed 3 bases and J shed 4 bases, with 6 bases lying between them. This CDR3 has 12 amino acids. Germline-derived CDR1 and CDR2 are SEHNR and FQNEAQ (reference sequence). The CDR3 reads CASSFLGETQYF. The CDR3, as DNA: TGTGCCAGCAGCTTTCTCGGAGAGACCCAGTACTTC.

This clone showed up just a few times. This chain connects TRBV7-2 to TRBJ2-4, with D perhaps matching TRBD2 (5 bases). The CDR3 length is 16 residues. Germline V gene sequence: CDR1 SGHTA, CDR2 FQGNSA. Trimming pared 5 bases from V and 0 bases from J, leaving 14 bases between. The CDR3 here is CASSHRSGLAKNIQYF. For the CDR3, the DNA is TGTGCCAGCAGCCACCGGAGCGGTCTAGCCAAAAACATTCAGTACTTC.

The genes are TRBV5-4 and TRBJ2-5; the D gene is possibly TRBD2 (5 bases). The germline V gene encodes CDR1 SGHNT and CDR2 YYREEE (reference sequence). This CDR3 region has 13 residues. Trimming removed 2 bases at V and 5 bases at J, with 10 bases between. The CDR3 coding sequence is TGTGCCAGCAGCTTCCGACCGGGGGAGACCCAGTACTTC. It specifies CASSFRPGETQYF.